The clone carrying this T cell receptor beta chain was found a few times. The sample is drawn from a study of Ad26.COV2.S vaccination and SARS-CoV-2 variants. Generated by immunoSEQ multiplex PCR, the TCRdb table keeps only in-frame clones and is missing some. The repertoire has roughly 500,000 clones, roughly 85% of them found once; the top ten carry more than 10%. The treatment was: 15 to 20 received Ad26.COV2.S at low or high dose, single or two shots; roughly 5 received placebo; per-sample allocation not given. Repertoires come from day 63 after the first vaccine or placebo injection. Germline CDR1 SGHTA, CDR2 FQGNSA. The length of the CDR3 is 14 residues. After removal of 3 bases from V and 6 bases from J, the junction contained 5 bases not matched to a gene.

The sample was peripheral blood, taken in a trial of Ad26.COV2.S vaccine versus placebo. This sequence was found in a person between 18 and 65 years old who received the Ad26.COV2.S COVID-19 vaccine or a placebo. The chain joins TRBV7-2 to TRBJ2-1; the match to TRBD2 covers 7 bases. The CDR3, as DNA: TGTGCCAGCAGCTTGGGGGGGAATCGCAATGAGCAGTTCTTC. Translation gives CASSLGGNRNEQFF.